The 27 T cell receptor beta chains given below trace back to one sample, sequenced in a study of CD8 T cells in Susac syndrome. RNA, at 0.5 to 1 ug, was reverse transcribed with random hexamers. Via MiXCR, TCRdb re-called the immunoSEQ multiplex PCR reads, giving one row per CDR3 protein. Found here are 400,000 or so distinct CDR3 sequences, more than 70% of them singletons; the top ten hold approximately 0.12%. The specimen sequenced was CD8+ T cells from PBMCs. Receptor source: a human donor with multiple sclerosis.

The V gene is TRBV19, the J gene TRBJ1-1, with 8 bases that match TRBD1. J gave up 0 bases and V 5 bases, and 5 bases lay outside the gene matches. Germline CDR1 is LNHDA and CDR2 is SQIVND (reference sequence). CDR3 size: 15 residues. The CDR3 DNA is TGTGCCAGTAGTGTACCGGGACAGGTGAACACTGAAGCTTTCTTT. The encoded protein is CASSVPGQVNTEAFF.

The CDR3 nucleotides are TGCGCCAGCAGCCAAGTGATGCGGGAAAACGAGCAGTACTTC. It translates to CASSQVMRENEQYF. This chain connects TRBV4-1 to TRBJ2-7; D perhaps matches TRBD2 (6 bases). Germline CDR1 MGHRA, CDR2 YSYEKL. CDR3 length equals 14 residues. V was clipped by 1 base and J by 5 bases, with 12 bases between them.

This clonotype was observed a handful of times. The CDR3, as DNA: TGCGCCAGCAGCTTTACCGGGGGAAGCACAGATACGCAGTATTTT. Encoded protein: CASSFTGGSTDTQYF. The genes are TRBV5-1 and TRBJ2-3, with D possibly TRBD2 on 6 matching bases. This CDR3 comprises 15 residues. V lost 2 bases, J lost 0 bases, and 10 bases lay in between. From germline, CDR1 is SGHRS and CDR2 YFSETQ.

The gene calls are TRBV6-5 and TRBJ1-1, with unresolved D. This CDR3 has 17 amino acids. V was shortened by 2 bases and J by 3 bases, with 19 bases between the two germline ends. Germline-derived CDR1 and CDR2 are MNHEY and SVGAGI. The chain's CDR3 is CASSYGFRPRMDTEAFF. CDR3 in DNA: TGTGCCAGCAGTTACGGTTTTAGGCCCCGCATGGACACTGAAGCTTTCTTT.

J is TRBJ1-1 and V is TRBV5-6; 11 nucleotides align to TRBD1. Germline lookup yields CDR1 SGHDT and CDR2 YYEEEE. J lost 5 bases, V lost 3 bases, and 6 bases had no gene match. The length of the CDR3 is 15 residues. The CDR3 DNA follows: TGTGCCAGCAGCTCGGACAGGGGGCAGGTAACTGAAGCTTTCTTT. Translating gives CASSSDRGQVTEAFF.

The gene calls are TRBV5-6 and TRBJ1-2; the match to TRBD1 covers 8 bases. The ends lost 0 bases at V and 7 bases at J; junction bases unmatched: 5. This CDR3 spans 14 amino acids. Germline CDR1 reads SGHDT; CDR2 reads YYEEEE. The CDR3 loop is CASSLAGGGGGYTF. The CDR3 nucleotides are TGTGCCAGCAGCTTGGCAGGGGGCGGCGGTGGCTACACCTTC.

This chain links TRBV28 with TRBJ2-7; TRBD1 matches 8 bases. The V and J ends lost 6 bases and 2 bases, in that order; junction bases with no gene match: 6. Germline V gene sequence: CDR1 MDHEN, CDR2 SYDVKM. CDR3 length equals 14 residues. The CDR3 DNA sequence: TGTGCCAGCAGCACCCGACAGGGGACCTACGAGCAGTACTTC. Translated: CASSTRQGTYEQYF.

V gene TRBV23-1 combines with J gene TRBJ1-1, with unresolved D. TRBV23-1 is given ORF status, its function remaining uncertain. CDR3 length equals 19 residues. V was clipped by 2 bases and J by 0 bases, with 22 bases between them. CDR3 amino acids: CASSQTRNRRQMLNTEAFF. The DNA of the CDR3 is TGCGCCAGCAGTCAAACTAGGAACCGACGACAAATGCTGAACACTGAAGCTTTCTTT.

The genes are TRBV7-2 and TRBJ2-1, with 11 positions matching TRBD2. CDR1 is SGHTA, CDR2 FQGNSA, per germline. CDR3 size: 15 residues. Germline trimming cut 3 bases from V and 6 bases from J; bases unmatched to any gene: 4. The CDR3 loop reads CASSFIAGGINEQFF. CDR3 sequence (DNA): TGTGCCAGCAGCTTCATAGCGGGAGGGATCAATGAGCAGTTCTTC.

V gene TRBV5-4 combines with J gene TRBJ2-3, with a tentative D call TRBD2 (5 bases). V was cut by 5 bases and J by 2 bases, with 15 bases left in between. The CDR3 spans 15 residues. Germline V CDR1 and CDR2: SGHNT, YYREEE (reference sequence). CDR3 DNA sequence: TGTGCCAGCAGGAGGATGGACGACTACACAGATACGCAGTATTTT. This translates into CASRRMDDYTDTQYF.

There are a few counts of this clonotype. The chain couples TRBV6-1 to TRBJ2-3; D possibly corresponds to TRBD1 (5 bases). V was trimmed by 7 bases and J by 0 bases, leaving 11 bases between them. Germline V gene data show CDR1 as MNHNS and CDR2 as SASEGT. The CDR3 spans 14 residues. The CDR3 nucleotides read TGTGCCAGCACCCCAGGGAAGAGCACAGATACGCAGTATTTT. It specifies CASTPGKSTDTQYF.

The chain carries TRBV27 and TRBJ1-2; 8 bases are a match to TRBD1. Germline V gene sequence: CDR1 MNHEY, CDR2 SMNVEV (reference sequence). The ends lost 6 bases at V and 0 bases at J; junction bases unmatched: 12. The CDR3 contains 17 residues. CDR3 DNA: TGTGCCAGCAGCCCGTTCGGACAGGGCCCAACTAACTATGGCTACACCTTC. It is translated as CASSPFGQGPTNYGYTF.

The chain's CDR3 is CSVVKGAEAFF. The DNA of the CDR3 is TGCAGCGTGGTCAAGGGGGCTGAAGCTTTCTTT. The chain recombines TRBV29-1 with TRBJ1-1, with D possibly TRBD1 on 6 matching bases. Trimming pared 6 bases from V and 6 bases from J, leaving 11 bases between. There are 11 residues in the CDR3. Germline V gene lookup returns CDR1 SQVTM and CDR2 ANQGSEA.

The chain has TRBV7-6 and TRBJ1-2; weak D call: TRBD1 (5 bases). Germline values: CDR1 SGHVS, CDR2 FNYEAQ. This CDR3 has 16 residues. V was shortened by 6 bases and J by 0 bases, with 17 bases between the two germline ends. The chain's CDR3 is CASSSTGSPANYGYTF. The CDR3 nucleotides are TGTGCCAGCAGTTCCACAGGAAGCCCAGCTAACTATGGCTACACCTTC.

This clonotype occurred a few times. The rearrangement uses TRBV28 and TRBJ2-3, with TRBD2 identical over 13 bases. V dropped 5 bases and J dropped 5; count of bases not matched to a gene: 4. In germline, CDR1 is MDHEN, CDR2 SYDVKM. The CDR3 is made up of 15 amino acids. The CDR3 here is CASSRTSGSGDTQYF. The CDR3 DNA reads TGTGCCAGCAGTCGGACTAGCGGGAGTGGAGATACGCAGTATTTT.

The chain has TRBV20-1 and TRBJ2-3, with 10 bases that match TRBD2. With V trimmed by 4 bases and J by 0 bases, 7 bases remained unmatched. From germline, CDR1 is DFQATT and CDR2 SNEGSKA (reference sequence). This CDR3 region has 16 residues. CDR3 sequence (DNA): TGCAGTGCTACCCTTGGACTAGCGGCGAGCACAGATACGCAGTATTTT. Residues: CSATLGLAASTDTQYF.

The chain couples TRBV29-1 to TRBJ2-7, with a possible D match to TRBD2 (6 bases). Looked up from germline, CDR1 is SQVTM and CDR2 is ANQGSEA. CDR3 size: 13 residues. V lost 0 bases to trimming and J lost 2 bases, with 8 bases between them. The CDR3 nucleotides are TGCAGCGTTGAAGAGGGGGGAGCCTACGAGCAGTACTTC. It is translated as CSVEEGGAYEQYF.

Note on this clonotype: The CDR3 end shows no conserved phenylalanine or tryptophan, and so a read error is likely. This chain joins TRBV28 and TRBJ1-1, with 12 bases aligning to TRBD1. Germline values: CDR1 MDHEN, CDR2 SYDVKM. This CDR3 contains 17 residues. V shed 2 bases, J shed 4 bases, and the junction held 8 bases outside the gene matches. The DNA of the CDR3 is TGTGCCAGCAGTTTAACGGGACAGGGGGCTTTTGTCACTGAAGCTTTCCTT. As protein: CASSLTGQGAFVTEAFL.

The CDR3 bases are TGCAGTGCTAGCCCGACAGGGAGGGCCCAGTACTTC. Translation: CSASPTGRAQYF. The chain carries TRBV20-1 and TRBJ2-5; D possibly uses TRBD1 or TRBD2 (7 bases each). V lost 3 bases and J lost 9, with 14 bases in between. The CDR3 consists of 12 residues. Germline V gene sequence: CDR1 DFQATT, CDR2 SNEGSKA (reference sequence).

This clonotype came up once. V and J are TRBV2 and TRBJ2-2; possible D gene TRBD1, 6 bases. Germline CDR1 SNHLY, CDR2 FYNNEI. The CDR3 runs to 12 residues. Between the trimmed V and J ends, which lost 10 bases and 4 bases, there was a span of 10 bases. In DNA form, the CDR3 reads TGTGCCAACCTAGGGGGCACCGGGGAGCTGTTTTTT. Encoded protein: CANLGGTGELFF.

The V gene is TRBV29-1, the J gene TRBJ1-2; 10 positions match TRBD1. Germline CDR1 reads SQVTM; CDR2 reads ANQGSEA. With 3 bases clipped from V and 1 base from J, the junction kept 2 bases outside the gene matches. The length of the CDR3 is 14 residues. The CDR3 DNA follows: TGCAGCGTTGAGGACAGGGGGTTTAACTATGGCTACACCTTC. Protein sequence: CSVEDRGFNYGYTF.

This clonotype was seen once. This chain uses TRBV2 with TRBJ1-2, with D possibly TRBD1 on 5 matching bases. This CDR3 is 16 amino acids long. The V gene lost 1 base and the J gene lost 7 bases, with 19 bases spanning the gap. From germline, CDR1 is SNHLY and CDR2 FYNNEI. DNA for the CDR3: TGTGCCAGCAGTGAAGGAAACATCCAGGGCCTTTCTGGCTACACCTTC. Translation: CASSEGNIQGLSGYTF.

The chain recombines TRBV6-6 with TRBJ2-7; 7 nucleotides align to TRBD2. Germline loops: CDR1 MNHNY, CDR2 SVGAGI (reference sequence). After removal of 0 bases from V and 5 bases from J, the junction contained 4 bases not matched to a gene. The CDR3 spans 14 residues. The CDR3 protein is CASSYSGGSHEQYF. For the CDR3, the DNA is TGTGCCAGCAGTTACTCGGGAGGGAGCCACGAGCAGTACTTC.

The J gene is TRBJ2-1, the V gene TRBV3-1; 8 positions match TRBD1. The CDR3 runs 16 residues. The J segment lost 5 bases and the V segment lost 4 bases, leaving 10 bases of the junction unmatched. Germline lookup yields CDR1 LGHDT and CDR2 YNNKEL (reference sequence). CDR3 sequence reads: CASSPRTGYLDNEQFF. Written as DNA, the CDR3 is TGTGCCAGCAGCCCAAGGACAGGGTACTTGGACAATGAGCAGTTCTTC.

The CDR3 nucleotides read TGTGCCAGCAGTTACGCCGGGACAGGGTACACTGAAGCTTTCTTT. Translating gives CASSYAGTGYTEAFF. The gene calls are TRBV6-2 or TRBV6-3 and TRBJ1-1; 9 bases match TRBD1. The CDR3 runs 15 residues. The V gene's germline CDR1 is MNHEY and CDR2 SVGEGT. Losses at the gene ends were 2 bases for V and 3 bases for J; bases not matched to a gene: 4.

The J gene is TRBJ2-3, the V gene TRBV12-3 or TRBV12-4; D unclear. This CDR3 has 13 amino acids. V was cut by 6 bases and J by 4 bases, with 11 bases left in between. This CDR3 is CASSLRRADTQYF. The DNA of the CDR3 is TGTGCCAGCAGCCTACGAAGGGCAGATACGCAGTATTTT.

The chain employs TRBV30 and TRBJ1-3; possibly TRBD1 for D (6 bases). V lost 5 bases and J 4 bases, leaving 12 bases between the germline ends. Germline V gives CDR1 GTSNPN, CDR2 SVGIG (reference sequence). The CDR3 sequence is 13 residues long. The CDR3 region has the DNA TGTGCCTGGGACCAAGGGGGAGGAAACACCATATATTTT. Protein: CAWDQGGGNTIYF.